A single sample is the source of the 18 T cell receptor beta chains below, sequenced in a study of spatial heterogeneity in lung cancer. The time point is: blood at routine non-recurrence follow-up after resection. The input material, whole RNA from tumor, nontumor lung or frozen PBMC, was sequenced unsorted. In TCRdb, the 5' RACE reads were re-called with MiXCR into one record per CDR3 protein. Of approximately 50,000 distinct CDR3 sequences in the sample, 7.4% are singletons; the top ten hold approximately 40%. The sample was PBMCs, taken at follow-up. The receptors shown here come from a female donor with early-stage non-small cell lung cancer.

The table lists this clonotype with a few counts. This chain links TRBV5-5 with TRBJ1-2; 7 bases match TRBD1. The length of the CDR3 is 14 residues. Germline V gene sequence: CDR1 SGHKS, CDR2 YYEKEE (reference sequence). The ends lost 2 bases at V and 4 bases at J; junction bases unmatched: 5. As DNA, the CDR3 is TGTGCCAGCAGCTTAAAGGACAGGACCTATGGCTACACCTTC. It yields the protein CASSLKDRTYGYTF. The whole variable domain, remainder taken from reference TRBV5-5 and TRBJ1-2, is DAGVTQSPTHLIKTRGQQVTLRCSPISGHKSVSWYQQVLGQGPQFIFQYYEKEERGRGNFPDRFSARQFPNYSSELNVNALLLGDSALYLCASSLKDRTYGYTFGSGTRLTVV.

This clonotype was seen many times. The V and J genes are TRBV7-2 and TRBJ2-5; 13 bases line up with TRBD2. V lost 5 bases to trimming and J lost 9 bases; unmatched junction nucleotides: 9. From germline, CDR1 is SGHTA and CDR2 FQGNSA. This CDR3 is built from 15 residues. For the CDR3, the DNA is TGTGCCAGCAGCCCGGGACTAGCGGGAACTCAGGCCCAGTACTTC. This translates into CASSPGLAGTQAQYF. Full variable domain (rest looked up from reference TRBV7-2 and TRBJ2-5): GAGVSQSPSNKVTEKGKDVELRCDPISGHTALYWYRQSLGQGLEFLIYFQGNSAPDKSGLPSDRFSAERTGGSVSTLTIQRTQQEDSAVYLCASSPGLAGTQAQYFGPGTRLLVL.

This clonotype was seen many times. This CDR3 is CASSPRTSVQTQYF. CDR3 nucleotide sequence: TGTGCCAGCAGCCCCAGGACTAGCGTACAGACCCAGTACTTC. The V call is TRBV7-9, the J call TRBJ2-5; TRBD2 aligns across 9 bases. The CDR3 has 14 residues. V lost 5 bases to trimming and J lost 6 bases; unmatched junction nucleotides: 7. Germline CDR1 SEHNR, CDR2 FQNEAQ (reference sequence).

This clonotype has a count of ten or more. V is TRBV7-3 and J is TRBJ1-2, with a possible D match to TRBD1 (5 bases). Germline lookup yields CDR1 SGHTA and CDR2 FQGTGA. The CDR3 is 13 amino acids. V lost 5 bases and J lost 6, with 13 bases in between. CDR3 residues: CASSPGSLDGYTF. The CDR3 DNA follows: TGTGCCAGCAGCCCAGGGAGCCTGGATGGCTACACCTTC.

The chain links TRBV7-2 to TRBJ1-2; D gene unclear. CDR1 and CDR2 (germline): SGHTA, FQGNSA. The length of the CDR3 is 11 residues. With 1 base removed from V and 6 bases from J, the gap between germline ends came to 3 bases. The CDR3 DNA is TGTGCCAGCAGCTTAGTTGATGGCTACACCTTC. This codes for CASSLVDGYTF.

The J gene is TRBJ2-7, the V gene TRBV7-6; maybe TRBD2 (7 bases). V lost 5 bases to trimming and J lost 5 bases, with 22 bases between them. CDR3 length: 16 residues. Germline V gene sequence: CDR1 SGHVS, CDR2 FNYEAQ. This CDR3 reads CASSVGGGPVANEQYF. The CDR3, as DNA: TGTGCCAGCAGCGTGGGCGGGGGCCCTGTAGCGAACGAGCAGTACTTC.

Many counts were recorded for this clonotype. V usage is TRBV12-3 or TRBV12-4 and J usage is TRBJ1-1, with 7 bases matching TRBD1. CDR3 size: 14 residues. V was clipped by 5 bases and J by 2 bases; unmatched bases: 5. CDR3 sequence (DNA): TGTGCCAGCAGTCCGACAGGGTCCAACACTGAAGCTTTCTTT. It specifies CASSPTGSNTEAFF.

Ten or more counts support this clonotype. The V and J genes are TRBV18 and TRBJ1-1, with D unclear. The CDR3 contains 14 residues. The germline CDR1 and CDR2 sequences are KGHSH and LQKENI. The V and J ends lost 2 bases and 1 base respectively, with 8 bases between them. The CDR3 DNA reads TGTGCCAGCTCACCATTGCCCCAGAACACTGAAGCTTTCTTT. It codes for CASSPLPQNTEAFF. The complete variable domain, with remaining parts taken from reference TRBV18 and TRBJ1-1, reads NAGVMQNPRHLVRRRGQEARLRCSPMKGHSHVYWYRQLPEEGLKFMVYLQKENIIDESGMPKERFSAEFPKEGPSILRIQQVVRGDSAAYFCASSPLPQNTEAFFGQGTRLTVV.

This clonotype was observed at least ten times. As DNA, the CDR3 is TGTGCCAGCAGTTACCGACAGGGGTGGTACGAGCAGTACTTC. This gives the protein CASSYRQGWYEQYF. The V and J genes are TRBV6-5 and TRBJ2-7; 8 bases fit TRBD1. J lost 4 bases, V lost 2 bases, and 4 bases had no gene match. CDR3 length: 14 amino acids. Germline V CDR1 and CDR2: MNHEY, SVGAGI.

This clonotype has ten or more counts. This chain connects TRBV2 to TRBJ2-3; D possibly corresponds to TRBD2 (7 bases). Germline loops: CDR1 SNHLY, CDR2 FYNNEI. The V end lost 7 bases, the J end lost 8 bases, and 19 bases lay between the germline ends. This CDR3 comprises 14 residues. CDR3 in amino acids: CASIRGEDSRTQYF. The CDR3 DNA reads TGTGCCAGCATTCGGGGGGAGGACAGCCGTACGCAGTATTTT. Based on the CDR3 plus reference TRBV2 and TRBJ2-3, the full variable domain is EPEVTQTPSHQVTQMGQEVILRCVPISNHLYFYWYRQILGQKVEFLVSFYNNEISEKSEIFDDQFSVERPDGSNFTLKIRSTKLEDSAMYFCASIRGEDSRTQYFGPGTRLTVL.

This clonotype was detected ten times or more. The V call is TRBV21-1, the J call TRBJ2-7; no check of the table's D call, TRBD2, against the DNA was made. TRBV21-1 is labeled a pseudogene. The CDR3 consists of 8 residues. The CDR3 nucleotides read TGTGCCAGCAGCCGAGCCCTCTTC. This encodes CASSRALF.

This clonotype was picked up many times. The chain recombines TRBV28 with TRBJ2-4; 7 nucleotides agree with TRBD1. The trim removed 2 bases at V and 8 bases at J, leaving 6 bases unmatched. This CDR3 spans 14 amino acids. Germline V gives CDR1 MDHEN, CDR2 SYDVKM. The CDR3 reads CASSLGQVGDIQYF. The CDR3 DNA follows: TGTGCCAGCAGTTTAGGACAGGTTGGGGACATTCAGTACTTC.

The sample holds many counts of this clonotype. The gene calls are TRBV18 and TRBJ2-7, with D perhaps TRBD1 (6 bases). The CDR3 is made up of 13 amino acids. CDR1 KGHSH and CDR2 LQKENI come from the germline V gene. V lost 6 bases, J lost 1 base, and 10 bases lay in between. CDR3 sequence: CASSSTGSYEQYF. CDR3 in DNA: TGTGCCAGCTCGTCGACAGGATCCTACGAGCAGTACTTC.

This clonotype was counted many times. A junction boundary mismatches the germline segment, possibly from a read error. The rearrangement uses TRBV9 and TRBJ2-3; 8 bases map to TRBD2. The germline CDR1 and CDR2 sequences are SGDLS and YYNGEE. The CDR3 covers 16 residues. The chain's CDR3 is CANSGGGAGAFNTQYF. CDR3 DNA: TGTGCCAACAGCGGCGGAGGAGCGGGGGCCTTCAATACGCAGTATTTT.

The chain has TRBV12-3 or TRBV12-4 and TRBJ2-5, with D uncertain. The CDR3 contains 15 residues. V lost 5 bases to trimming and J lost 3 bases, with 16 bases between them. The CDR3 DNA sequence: TGTGCCAGCAGTCCTCAGATAGGCCGGGAAGAGACCCAGTACTTC. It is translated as CASSPQIGREETQYF.

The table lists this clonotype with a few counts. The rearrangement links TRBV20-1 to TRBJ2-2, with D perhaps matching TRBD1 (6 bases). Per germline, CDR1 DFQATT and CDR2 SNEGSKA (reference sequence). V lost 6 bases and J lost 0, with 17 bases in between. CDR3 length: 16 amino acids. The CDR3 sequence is CSAPPSGAPNTGELFF. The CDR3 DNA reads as TGCAGTGCCCCACCCTCAGGGGCCCCGAACACCGGGGAGCTGTTTTTT.

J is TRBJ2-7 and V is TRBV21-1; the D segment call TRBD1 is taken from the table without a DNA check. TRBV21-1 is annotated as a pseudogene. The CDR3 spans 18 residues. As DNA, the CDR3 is TGTGCCAGCAGCACCAGGGACGTCCGGGACAGGGGTTCCTACGAGCAGTACTTC. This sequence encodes CASSTRDVRDRGSYEQYF.

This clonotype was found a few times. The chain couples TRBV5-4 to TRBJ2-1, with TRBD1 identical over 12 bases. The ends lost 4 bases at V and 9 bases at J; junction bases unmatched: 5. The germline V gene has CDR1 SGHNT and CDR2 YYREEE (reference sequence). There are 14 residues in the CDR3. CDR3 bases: TGTGCCAGCAGCGGGGACAGGGGGCCGGTTGAGCAGTTCTTC. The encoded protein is CASSGDRGPVEQFF. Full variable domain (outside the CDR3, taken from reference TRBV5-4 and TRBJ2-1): ETGVTQSPTHLIKTRGQQVTLRCSSQSGHNTVSWYQQALGQGPQFIFQYYREEENGRGNFPPRFSGLQFPNYSSELNVNALELDDSALYLCASSGDRGPVEQFFGPGTRLTVL.